This is a list of T cell receptor beta chains from one sample in a study of neoadjuvant nivolumab and ipilimumab in lung cancer. The data were produced by immunoSEQ multiplex PCR, yet TCRdb's version contains in-frame clones alone and is incomplete. Altogether some 26,000 clones are present, around 86% being singletons, with the ten largest covering 7.5% to 10%. Source: tumor tissue, taken after neoadjuvant nivolumab, alone or with ipilimumab, at or shortly before surgery. These receptors were obtained from an adult with non-small cell lung cancer. Both conserved end residues are part of each CDR3. D genes are given only for firm matches. Size values are once, few and many counts, or a class for expanded clones, and some rows have none.

V gene	D gene	clone size	J gene	CDR3 protein	CDR3 DNA
TRBV9	.	.	TRBJ2-7	CASSPTGYEQYF	TGTGCCAGCAGCCCAACTGGGTACGAGCAGTACTTC
TRBV5-1	.	few	TRBJ2-1	CASSSPTYNEQFF	TGCGCCAGCAGCTCCCCCACGTACAATGAGCAGTTCTTC
TRBV29-1	.	few	TRBJ1-1	CSPHLTGWGGRTEAFF	TGCAGCCCTCACCTTACTGGGTGGGGGGGTCGAACTGAAGCTTTCTTT
TRBV5-4	.	.	TRBJ2-6	CASSLQVSGANVLTF	TGTGCCAGCAGCTTGCAGGTCTCAGGGGCCAACGTCCTGACTTTC
TRBV7-9	.	.	TRBJ1-5	CASSLAGAHQPQHF	TGTGCCAGCAGCTTAGCCGGGGCTCATCAGCCCCAGCATTTT
TRBV18	.	.	TRBJ1-5	CASSLGPQEPQHF	TGTGCCAGCTCATTGGGACCGCAAGAGCCCCAGCATTTT
TRBV7-9	.	.	TRBJ1-1	CASSVGTANTEAFF	TGTGCCAGCAGCGTCGGGACGGCGAACACTGAAGCTTTCTTT
TRBV30	TRBD2	.	TRBJ2-1	CAVGRTSGDEQFF	TGTGCCGTAGGGCGGACTAGCGGAGATGAGCAGTTCTTC
TRBV6-5	TRBD1	.	TRBJ2-7	CASSYSTGALGEQYF	TGTGCCAGCAGTTACTCGACAGGGGCCCTCGGAGAGCAGTACTTC
TRBV5-4	.	.	TRBJ2-7	CASSLGGRNYEQYF	TGTGCCAGCAGCTTGGGGGGACGGAACTACGAGCAGTACTTC
TRBV18	.	.	TRBJ2-7	CASSPPSYEQYF	TGTGCCAGCTCACCACCCTCCTACGAGCAGTACTTC
TRBV5-1	TRBD1	.	TRBJ1-1	CASSMVGGTGMNTEAFF	TGCGCCAGCAGCATGGTCGGGGGGACAGGGATGAACACTGAAGCTTTCTTT
TRBV15	.	once	TRBJ2-3	CATSRTESGWGDTQYF	TGTGCCACCAGCAGAACTGAAAGCGGGTGGGGAGATACGCAGTATTTT
TRBV11-3	TRBD2	.	TRBJ2-1	CASSHRDYPENEQFF	TGTGCCAGCAGCCATCGGGACTACCCTGAGAATGAGCAGTTCTTC
TRBV5-1	TRBD2	.	TRBJ2-5	CASRLDSGSGAQYF	TGCGCCAGCCGGCTGGATAGCGGGTCCGGGGCCCAGTACTTC
TRBV9	.	.	TRBJ2-5	CASSVARGETQYF	TGTGCCAGCAGCGTAGCCAGGGGAGAGACCCAGTACTTC
TRBV7-9	.	.	TRBJ2-1	CASSLEGLRTYNEQFF	TGTGCCAGCAGCTTAGAGGGCTTGAGAACCTACAATGAGCAGTTCTTC
TRBV4-2	TRBD2	.	TRBJ2-2	CASSRLAGSPGELFF	TGTGCCAGCAGCCGACTAGCGGGATCCCCCGGGGAGCTGTTTTTT
TRBV4-2	TRBD2	.	TRBJ2-1	CASSQDPSGKNEQFF	TGTGCCAGCAGCCAAGACCCTAGCGGGAAGAATGAGCAGTTCTTC
TRBV6-1	TRBD1	.	TRBJ2-7	CASSAPDRIGDYEQYF	TGTGCCAGCAGTGCCCCGGACAGGATCGGAGACTACGAGCAGTACTTC
TRBV10-3	.	.	TRBJ2-1	CAISEVGTAYNEQFF	TGTGCCATCAGTGAGGTAGGGACCGCCTACAATGAGCAGTTCTTC
TRBV6-5	TRBD1	once	TRBJ1-2	CASSSGQGLIYGYTF	TGTGCCAGCAGTTCAGGACAGGGGCTGATCTATGGCTACACCTTC
TRBV7-9	.	.	TRBJ2-1	CASSLAGGYNEQFF	TGTGCCAGCAGCTTAGCGGGAGGATACAATGAGCAGTTCTTC
TRBV7-9	.	.	TRBJ1-2	CASSLSQDYGYTF	TGTGCCAGCAGCTTATCCCAGGACTATGGCTACACCTTC
TRBV10-3	.	.	TRBJ2-1	CAISESGDEQFF	TGTGCCATCAGTGAGTCTGGGGATGAGCAGTTCTTC
TRBV6-1	TRBD1	few	TRBJ1-1	CATQTGVITEAFF	TGTGCCACTCAGACAGGGGTTATCACTGAAGCTTTCTTT
TRBV5-6	TRBD1	large	TRBJ1-2	CASRGQHYGYTF	TGTGCCAGCAGGGGACAGCACTATGGCTACACCTTC
TRBV29-1	.	.	TRBJ2-3	CSVDRGDTQYF	TGCAGCGTCGACCGGGGGGATACGCAGTATTTT
TRBV5-1	.	.	TRBJ2-5	CASSPGTTQETQYF	TGCGCCAGCAGCCCCGGGACAACCCAAGAGACCCAGTACTTC
TRBV7-8	TRBD1	.	TRBJ1-1	CASSPPGQGLNTEAFF	TGTGCCAGCAGCCCTCCCGGACAGGGACTGAACACTGAAGCTTTCTTT
TRBV4-2	TRBD2	.	TRBJ2-7	CASSQDGGLAGAEQYF	TGTGCCAGCAGCCAAGATGGGGGACTAGCGGGAGCCGAGCAGTACTTC
TRBV14	TRBD2	.	TRBJ2-5	CASSPGLASSETQYF	TGTGCCAGCAGCCCTGGACTAGCGTCGTCAGAGACCCAGTACTTC
TRBV6-1	.	.	TRBJ2-7	CASSERGHAGKQYF	TGTGCCAGCAGTGAGAGGGGACATGCGGGGAAGCAGTACTTC
TRBV10-2	.	once	TRBJ1-5	CASRDGNQPQHF	TGCGCCAGCAGGGATGGCAATCAGCCCCAGCATTTT
TRBV18	.	.	TRBJ2-2	CASSHSLAFGTGELFF	TGTGCCAGCTCTCACAGTTTAGCGTTCGGGACCGGGGAGCTGTTTTTT
TRBV9	TRBD1	.	TRBJ2-1	CASSVERGREQFF	TGTGCCAGCAGCGTAGAGAGGGGGCGCGAGCAGTTCTTC
TRBV5-4	TRBD2	.	TRBJ2-7	CASSDQTSGRFYEQYF	TGTGCCAGCAGCGATCAGACTAGCGGGAGATTCTACGAGCAGTACTTC